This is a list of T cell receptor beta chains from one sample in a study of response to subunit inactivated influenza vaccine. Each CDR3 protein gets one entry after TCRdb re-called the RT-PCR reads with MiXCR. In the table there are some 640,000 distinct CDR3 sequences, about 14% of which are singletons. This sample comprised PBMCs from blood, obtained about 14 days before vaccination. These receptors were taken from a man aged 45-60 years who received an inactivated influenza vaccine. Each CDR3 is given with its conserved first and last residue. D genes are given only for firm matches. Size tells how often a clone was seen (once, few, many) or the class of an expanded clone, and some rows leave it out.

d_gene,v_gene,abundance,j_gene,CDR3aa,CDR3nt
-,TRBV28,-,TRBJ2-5,CVSTYGHQETQYF,TGTGTCAGCACTTACGGCCACCAAGAGACCCAGTACTTC
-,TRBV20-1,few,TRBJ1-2,CSARPTLYGYTF,TGCAGTGCCCGCCCCACATTGTATGGCTACACCTTC
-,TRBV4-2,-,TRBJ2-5,CASSQIQGGGETQYF,TGTGCCAGCAGCCAAATACAGGGTGGCGGGGAGACCCAGTACTTC
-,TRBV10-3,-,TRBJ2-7,CAISESTSQYEQYF,TGTGCCATCAGTGAGTCGACCTCCCAATACGAGCAGTACTTC
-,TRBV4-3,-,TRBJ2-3,CASSQDVTGLSTDTQYF,TGCGCCAGCAGCCAAGATGTCACGGGGCTTAGCACAGATACGCAGTATTTT
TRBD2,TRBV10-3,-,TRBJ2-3,CAIKPVAGVSTDTQYF,TGTGCCATCAAACCCGTAGCGGGAGTTAGCACAGATACGCAGTATTTT
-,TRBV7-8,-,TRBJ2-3,CASSFISGASTDTQYF,TGTGCCAGCAGCTTTATTAGCGGAGCAAGCACAGATACGCAGTATTTT
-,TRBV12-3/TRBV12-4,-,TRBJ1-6,CASRLTGNSPLHF,TGTGCCAGCAGACTAACTGGGAATTCACCCCTCCACTTT
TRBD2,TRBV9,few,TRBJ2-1,CASSVAGTRYNEQFF,TGTGCCAGCAGCGTAGCTGGGACTAGATACAATGAGCAGTTCTTC
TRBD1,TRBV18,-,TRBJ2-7,CASSPETGSRNRQYF,TGTGCCAGCTCACCAGAGACAGGGTCGAGAAATAGGCAGTACTTC
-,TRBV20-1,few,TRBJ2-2,CSARVSAGELFF,TGCAGTGCTAGAGTTTCGGCCGGGGAGCTGTTTTTT
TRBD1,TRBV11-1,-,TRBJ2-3,CASSLTTGGVTQYF,TGTGCCAGCAGCTTGACGACAGGGGGCGTTACGCAGTATTTT
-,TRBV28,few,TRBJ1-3,CASSPDSLVSGNTIYF,TGTGCCAGCAGTCCGGACAGCTTAGTCTCTGGAAACACCATATATTTT